The present T cell receptor (beta chain) was sequenced within a study of HIV-infected patients and healthy controls. Whole blood was used without fractionation, so all unsorted peripheral T cells were included. This clonotype appeared many times. Its antigen remains unidentified. CDR1 and CDR2 from the germline V gene are SGHRS and YFSETQ. The CDR3 loop spans 14 amino acids. V lost 4 bases and J 0 bases, leaving 7 bases between the germline ends. Study results and limitations: Study cohorts differed slightly in age and sex, but this did not explain diversity differences.

cDNA was made from 400 to 500 ng RNA using alpha and beta constant primers. Separate chain-specific third strand synthesis with multiplexing indices produced the alpha and beta libraries. MiXCR, run by TCRdb on the 5' RACE reads, gives a single entry per CDR3 protein. The sample lists some 5,000 distinct CDR3 sequences; around 8.6% were seen once. This receptor was identified in an adult with HIV infection. The specimen comprised blood, sampled before antiretroviral therapy. The rearrangement uses TRBV5-1 and TRBJ1-4; no clear D gene. DNA for the CDR3: TGCGCCAGCAGCCAAGGAGCAACTAATGAAAAACTGTTTTTT. It translates to CASSQGATNEKLFF. Complete variable domain (other parts from reference TRBV5-1 and TRBJ1-4): KAGVTQTPRYLIKTRGQQVTLSCSPISGHRSVSWYQQTPGQGLQFLFEYFSETQRNKGNFPGRFSGRQFSNSRSEMNVSTLELGDSALYLCASSQGATNEKLFFGSGTQLSVL.